This entry is about one T cell receptor (beta chain). Its antigen is not identified. The data were taken from a study of T cells in localized non-small cell lung cancer. General study points: It was uninvolved adjacent lung that showed the highest T cell clonality, exceeding tumor. A median roughly 50 of the top 100 tumor clones appeared in adjacent lung.

Produced via immunoSEQ multiplex PCR; TCRdb's table is partial and in-frame only. The data contain roughly 30,000 clones, 70% to 90% of them singletons. The clonotype comes from a female donor older than 55 with stage III squamous cell lung carcinoma. The input for sequencing was peripheral blood, taken before any cancer treatment.

In DNA form, the CDR3 reads TGTGCCAGCAGTTTATTTCAGGGTCTGGGTTCACCCCTCCACTTT. It encodes CASSLFQGLGSPLHF. The chain recombines TRBV28 with TRBJ1-6, with a possible D match to TRBD1 (5 bases). V lost 1 base and J 9 bases, leaving 13 bases between the germline ends. This CDR3 spans 15 amino acids. Germline V gives CDR1 MDHEN, CDR2 SYDVKM.